What follows describes a single T cell receptor beta chain. The antigen remains undetermined. A v3.0 immunoSEQ assay was performed at survey level. The target of sequencing was about 40,000-55,000 T-cell genomes per sample. Measured with immunoSEQ multiplex PCR; TCRdb has only the in-frame clones, and not every one. The repertoire consists of 25,000 to 30,000 clones, with 88% occurring once and the leading ten covering around 4%. The data were obtained in a study of long-term antiretroviral therapy in people with HIV. Study summary: Earliest sampling preceded the 2015 immediate-ART recommendation by about a decade. Study-wide points: Someone took the blood between about 2004 and 2017, maybe while older ART regimens were in use. Clones showing expansion before ART dominated the repertoire at all time points.

V dropped 1 base and J dropped 5 bases, with 6 bases sitting between them. The CDR3 spans 13 residues. Germline V lookup: CDR1 SGHVS, CDR2 FQNEAQ. Here the sequenced sample was unsorted PBMCs, taken 0.5 years after starting antiretroviral therapy. The chain recombines TRBV7-8 with TRBJ2-1; a weak D match, TRBD1 (5 bases). The TCR originated in a woman younger than 35 with HIV. CDR3 protein: CASSLDRNNEQFF. The CDR3 coding sequence is TGTGCCAGCAGCTTAGACAGGAACAATGAGCAGTTCTTC.